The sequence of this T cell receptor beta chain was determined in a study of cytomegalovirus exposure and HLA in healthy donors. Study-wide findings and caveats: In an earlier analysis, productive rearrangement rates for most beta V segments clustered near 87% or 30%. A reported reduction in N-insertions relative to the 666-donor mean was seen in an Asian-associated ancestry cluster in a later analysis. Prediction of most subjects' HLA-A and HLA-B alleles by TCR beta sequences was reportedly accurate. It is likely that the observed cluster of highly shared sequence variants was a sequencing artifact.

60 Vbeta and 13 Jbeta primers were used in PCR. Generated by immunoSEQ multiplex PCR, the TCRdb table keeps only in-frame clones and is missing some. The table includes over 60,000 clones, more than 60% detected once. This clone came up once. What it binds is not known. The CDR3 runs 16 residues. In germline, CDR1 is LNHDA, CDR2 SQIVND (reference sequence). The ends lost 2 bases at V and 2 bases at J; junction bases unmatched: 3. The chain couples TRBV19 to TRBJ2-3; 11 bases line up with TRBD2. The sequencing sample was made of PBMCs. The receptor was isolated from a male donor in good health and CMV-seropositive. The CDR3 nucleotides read TGTGCCAGTAGTATACTAGCGGGGGGTACCACAGATACGCAGTATTTT. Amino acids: CASSILAGGTTDTQYF.